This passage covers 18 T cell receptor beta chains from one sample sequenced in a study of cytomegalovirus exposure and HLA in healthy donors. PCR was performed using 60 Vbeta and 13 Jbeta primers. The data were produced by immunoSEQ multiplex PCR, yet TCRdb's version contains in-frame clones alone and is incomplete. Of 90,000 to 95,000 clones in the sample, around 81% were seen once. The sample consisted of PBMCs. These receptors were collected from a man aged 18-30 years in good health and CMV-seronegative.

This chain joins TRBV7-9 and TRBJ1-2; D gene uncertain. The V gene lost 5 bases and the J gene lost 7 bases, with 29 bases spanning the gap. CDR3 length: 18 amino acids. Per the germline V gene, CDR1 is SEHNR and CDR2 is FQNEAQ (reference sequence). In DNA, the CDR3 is TGTGCCAGCAGCCCCGGTGGGCTCACGAACCTCTTTTTGATTGGCTACACCTTC. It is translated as CASSPGGLTNLFLIGYTF.

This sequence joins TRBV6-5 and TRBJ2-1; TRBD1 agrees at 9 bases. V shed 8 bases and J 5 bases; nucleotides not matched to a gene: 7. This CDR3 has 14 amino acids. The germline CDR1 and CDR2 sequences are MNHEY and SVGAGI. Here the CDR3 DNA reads TGTGCCAGCGGAACGGGACAGGGTAACAATGAGCAGTTCTTC. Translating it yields CASGTGQGNNEQFF.

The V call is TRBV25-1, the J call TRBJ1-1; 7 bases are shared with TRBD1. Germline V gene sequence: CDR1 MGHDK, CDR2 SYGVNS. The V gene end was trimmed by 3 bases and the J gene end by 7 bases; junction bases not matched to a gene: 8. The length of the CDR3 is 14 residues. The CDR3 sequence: CASSDPNRGIEAFF. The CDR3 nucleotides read TGTGCCAGCAGTGACCCCAACAGGGGCATTGAAGCTTTCTTT.

The CDR3 DNA reads as TGTGCCAGCAGCTTAGCAGTAGCGGGGGGGCAAGAGACCCAGTACTTC. Protein product: CASSLAVAGGQETQYF. V gene TRBV11-3 combines with J gene TRBJ2-5; TRBD2 agrees at 11 bases. Germline V CDR1 and CDR2: SGHNT, YENEEA. Trimming took 1 base from V and 2 from J; bases not matched to a gene: 3. The CDR3 has 16 residues.

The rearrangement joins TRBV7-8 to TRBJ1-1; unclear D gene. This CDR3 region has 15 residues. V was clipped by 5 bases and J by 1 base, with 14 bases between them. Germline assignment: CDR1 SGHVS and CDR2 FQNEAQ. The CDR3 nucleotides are TGTGCCAGCAGCCTCCGTAAAGGAGCGAACACTGAAGCTTTCTTT. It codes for CASSLRKGANTEAFF.

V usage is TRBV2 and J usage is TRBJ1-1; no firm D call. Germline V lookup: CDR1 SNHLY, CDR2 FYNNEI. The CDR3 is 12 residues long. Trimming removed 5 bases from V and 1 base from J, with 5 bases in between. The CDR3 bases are TGTGCCAGCAGTAGAGAGAACACTGAAGCTTTCTTT. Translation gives CASSRENTEAFF. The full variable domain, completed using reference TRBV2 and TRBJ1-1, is EPEVTQTPSHQVTQMGQEVILRCVPISNHLYFYWYRQILGQKVEFLVSFYNNEISEKSEIFDDQFSVERPDGSNFTLKIRSTKLEDSAMYFCASSRENTEAFFGQGTRLTVV.

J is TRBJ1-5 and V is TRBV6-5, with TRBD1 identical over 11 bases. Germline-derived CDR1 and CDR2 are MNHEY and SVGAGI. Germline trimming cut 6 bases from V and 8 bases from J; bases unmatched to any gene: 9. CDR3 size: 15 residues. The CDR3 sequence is CASSPGTGGTKPQHF. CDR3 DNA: TGTGCCAGCAGCCCCGGGACAGGGGGAACTAAGCCCCAGCATTTT.

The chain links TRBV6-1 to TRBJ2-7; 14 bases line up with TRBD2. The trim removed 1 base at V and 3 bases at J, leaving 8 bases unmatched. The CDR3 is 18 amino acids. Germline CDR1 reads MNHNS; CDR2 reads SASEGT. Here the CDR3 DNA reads TGTGCCAGCAGTGAAGGTGGGACTAGCGGGGGAAAAATCTACGAGCAGTACTTC. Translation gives CASSEGGTSGGKIYEQYF.

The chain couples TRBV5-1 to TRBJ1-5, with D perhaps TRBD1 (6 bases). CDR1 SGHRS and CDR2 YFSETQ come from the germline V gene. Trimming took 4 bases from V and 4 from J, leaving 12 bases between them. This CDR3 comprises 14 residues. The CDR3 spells CASSTQGGNQPQHF. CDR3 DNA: TGCGCCAGCAGCACACAGGGTGGTAATCAGCCCCAGCATTTT.

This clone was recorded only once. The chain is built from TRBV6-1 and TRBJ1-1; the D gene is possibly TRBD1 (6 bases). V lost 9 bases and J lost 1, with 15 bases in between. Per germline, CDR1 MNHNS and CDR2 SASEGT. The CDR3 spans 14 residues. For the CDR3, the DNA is TGTGCCAGTCCGCCCCGGGGGGCGAACACTGAAGCTTTCTTT. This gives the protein CASPPRGANTEAFF.

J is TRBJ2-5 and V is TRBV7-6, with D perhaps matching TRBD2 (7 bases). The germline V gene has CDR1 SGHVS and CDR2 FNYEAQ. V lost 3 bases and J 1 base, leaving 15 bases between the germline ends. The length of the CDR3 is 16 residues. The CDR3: CASSFGGGPSQETQYF. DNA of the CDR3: TGTGCCAGCAGCTTTGGGGGGGGGCCGAGCCAAGAGACCCAGTACTTC. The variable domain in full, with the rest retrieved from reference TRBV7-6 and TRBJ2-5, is GAGVSQSPRYKVTKRGQDVALRCDPISGHVSLYWYRQALGQGPEFLTYFNYEAQQDKSGLPNDRFSAERPEGSISTLTIQRTEQRDSAMYRCASSFGGGPSQETQYFGPGTRLLVL.

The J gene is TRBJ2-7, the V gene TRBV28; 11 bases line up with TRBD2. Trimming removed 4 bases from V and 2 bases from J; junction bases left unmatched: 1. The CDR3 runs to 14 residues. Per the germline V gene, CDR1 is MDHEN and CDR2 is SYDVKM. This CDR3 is CASSSSGGTYEQYF. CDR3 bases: TGTGCCAGCAGTTCTAGCGGGGGGACCTACGAGCAGTACTTC.

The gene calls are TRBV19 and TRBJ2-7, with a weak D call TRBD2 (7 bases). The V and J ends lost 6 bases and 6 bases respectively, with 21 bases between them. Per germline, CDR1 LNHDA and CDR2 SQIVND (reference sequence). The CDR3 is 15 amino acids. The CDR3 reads CASSRERGGLSEQYF. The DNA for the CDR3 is TGTGCCAGTAGCCGGGAGAGGGGGGGCCTGAGCGAGCAGTACTTC.

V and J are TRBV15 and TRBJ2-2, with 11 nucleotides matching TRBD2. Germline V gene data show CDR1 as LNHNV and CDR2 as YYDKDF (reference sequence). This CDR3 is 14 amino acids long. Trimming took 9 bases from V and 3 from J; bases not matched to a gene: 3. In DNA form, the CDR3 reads TGTGCCACGAAGGGACTAGCGGACACCGGGGAGCTGTTTTTT. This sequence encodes CATKGLADTGELFF.

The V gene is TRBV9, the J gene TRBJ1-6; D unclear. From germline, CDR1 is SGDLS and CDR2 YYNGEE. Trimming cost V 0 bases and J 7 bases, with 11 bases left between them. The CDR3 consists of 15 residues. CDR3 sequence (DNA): TGTGCCAGCAGCGTAGGGGCGTCTAAGAATTCACCCCTCCACTTT. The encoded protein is CASSVGASKNSPLHF.

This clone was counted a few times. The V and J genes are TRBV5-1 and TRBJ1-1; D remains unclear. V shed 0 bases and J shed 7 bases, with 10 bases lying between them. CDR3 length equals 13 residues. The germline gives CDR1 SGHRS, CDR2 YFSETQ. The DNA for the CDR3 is TGCGCCAGCAGCTTGGGGACCGGGAGTGAAGCTTTCTTT. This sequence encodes CASSLGTGSEAFF.

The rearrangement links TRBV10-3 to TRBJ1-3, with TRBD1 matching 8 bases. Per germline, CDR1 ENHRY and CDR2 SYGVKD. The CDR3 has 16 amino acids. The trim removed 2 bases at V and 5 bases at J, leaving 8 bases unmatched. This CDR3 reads CAISEGQGGGRNTIYF. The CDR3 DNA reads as TGTGCCATCAGTGAGGGACAGGGAGGAGGAAGAAACACCATATATTTT.

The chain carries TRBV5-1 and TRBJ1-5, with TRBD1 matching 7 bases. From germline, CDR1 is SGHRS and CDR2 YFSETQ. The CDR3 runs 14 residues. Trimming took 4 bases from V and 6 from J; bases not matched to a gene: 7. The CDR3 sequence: CASSLGQEGQPQHF. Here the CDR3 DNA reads TGCGCCAGCAGCCTAGGACAGGAGGGTCAGCCCCAGCATTTT.